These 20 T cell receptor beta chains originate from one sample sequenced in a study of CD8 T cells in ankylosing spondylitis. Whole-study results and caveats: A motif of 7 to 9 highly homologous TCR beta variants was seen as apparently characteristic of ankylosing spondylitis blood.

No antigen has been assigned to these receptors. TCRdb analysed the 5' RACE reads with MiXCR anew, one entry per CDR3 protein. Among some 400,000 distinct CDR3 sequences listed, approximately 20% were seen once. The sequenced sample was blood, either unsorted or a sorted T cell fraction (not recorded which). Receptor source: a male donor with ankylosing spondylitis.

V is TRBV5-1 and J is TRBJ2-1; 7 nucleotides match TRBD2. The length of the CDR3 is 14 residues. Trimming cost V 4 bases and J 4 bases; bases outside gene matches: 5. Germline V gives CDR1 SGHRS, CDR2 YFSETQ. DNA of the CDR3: TGCGCCAGCAGCGGCGGGAGCCGTTACAATGAGCAGTTCTTC. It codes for CASSGGSRYNEQFF.

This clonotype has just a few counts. The DNA of the CDR3 is TGCAGCGCTCGGACTAGCGGGTCAGTCACAGATACGCAGTATTTT. It codes for CSARTSGSVTDTQYF. The J gene is TRBJ2-3, the V gene TRBV29-1; 11 positions match TRBD2. J gave up 2 bases and V 7 bases, and 8 bases lay outside the gene matches. Germline CDR1 is SQVTM and CDR2 is ANQGSEA. The CDR3 length is 15 residues.

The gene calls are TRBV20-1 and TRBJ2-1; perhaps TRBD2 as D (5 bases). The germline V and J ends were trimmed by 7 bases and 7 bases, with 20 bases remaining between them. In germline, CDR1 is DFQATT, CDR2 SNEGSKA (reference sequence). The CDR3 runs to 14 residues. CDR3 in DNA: TGCAGTGTCTCGGAGGAGATTAGTACGAATGAGCAGTTCTTC. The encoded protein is CSVSEEISTNEQFF.

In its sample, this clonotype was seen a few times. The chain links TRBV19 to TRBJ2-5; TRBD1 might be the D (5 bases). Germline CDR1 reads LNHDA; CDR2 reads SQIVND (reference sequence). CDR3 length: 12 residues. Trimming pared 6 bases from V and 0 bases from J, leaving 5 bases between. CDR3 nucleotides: TGTGCCAGTAGGGACAACCAAGAGACCCAGTACTTC. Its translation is CASRDNQETQYF.

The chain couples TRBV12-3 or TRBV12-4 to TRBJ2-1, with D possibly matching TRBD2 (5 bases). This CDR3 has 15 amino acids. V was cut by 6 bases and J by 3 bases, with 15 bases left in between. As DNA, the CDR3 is TGTGCCAGCAGCTCTGTCTCGGGGTACTACAATGAGCAGTTCTTC. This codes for CASSSVSGYYNEQFF.

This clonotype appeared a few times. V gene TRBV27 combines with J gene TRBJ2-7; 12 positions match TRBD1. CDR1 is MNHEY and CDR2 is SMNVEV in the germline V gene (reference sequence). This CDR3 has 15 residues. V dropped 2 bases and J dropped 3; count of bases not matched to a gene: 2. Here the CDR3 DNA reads TGTGCCAGCAGTTTAAGGGACAGGGGGCTCTACGAGCAGTACTTC. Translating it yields CASSLRDRGLYEQYF.

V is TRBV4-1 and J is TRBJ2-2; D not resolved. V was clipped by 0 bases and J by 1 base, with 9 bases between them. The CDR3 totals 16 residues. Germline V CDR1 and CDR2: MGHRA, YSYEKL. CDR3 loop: CASSQEGSWNTGELFF. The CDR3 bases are TGCGCCAGCAGCCAAGAGGGCTCTTGGAACACCGGGGAGCTGTTTTTT.

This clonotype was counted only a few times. CDR3 DNA sequence: TGCAGCGTTCCCGGGACAGGGGCGAACACTGAAGCTTTCTTT. This codes for CSVPGTGANTEAFF. V and J are TRBV29-1 and TRBJ1-1; 10 nucleotides align to TRBD1. The V gene's germline CDR1 is SQVTM and CDR2 ANQGSEA. The CDR3 covers 14 residues. V lost 5 bases to trimming and J lost 1 base; unmatched junction nucleotides: 4. Filled out from reference TRBV29-1 and TRBJ1-1, the complete variable domain reads SAVISQKPSRDICQRGTSLTIQCQVDSQVTMMFWYRQQPGQSLTLIATANQGSEATYESGFVIDKFPISRPNLTFSTLTVSNMSPEDSSIYLCSVPGTGANTEAFFGQGTRLTVV.

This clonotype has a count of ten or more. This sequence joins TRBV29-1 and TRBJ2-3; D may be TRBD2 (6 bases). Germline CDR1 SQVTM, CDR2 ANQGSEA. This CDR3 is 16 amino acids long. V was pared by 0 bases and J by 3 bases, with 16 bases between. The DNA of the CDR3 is TGCAGCGTTGAAGATCTTTACGGGAGTTGGACAGATACGCAGTATTTT. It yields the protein CSVEDLYGSWTDTQYF.

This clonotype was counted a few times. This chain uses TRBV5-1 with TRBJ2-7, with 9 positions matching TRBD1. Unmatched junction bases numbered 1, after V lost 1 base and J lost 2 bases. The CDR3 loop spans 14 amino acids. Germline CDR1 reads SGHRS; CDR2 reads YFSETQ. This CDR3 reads CASSLTGGAYEQYF. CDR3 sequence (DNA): TGCGCCAGCAGCTTGACAGGGGGCGCCTACGAGCAGTACTTC.

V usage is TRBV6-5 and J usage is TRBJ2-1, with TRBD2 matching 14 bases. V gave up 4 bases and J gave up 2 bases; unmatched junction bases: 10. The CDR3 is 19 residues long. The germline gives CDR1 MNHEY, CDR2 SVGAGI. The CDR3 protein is CASSSSGLAGVSAYNEQFF. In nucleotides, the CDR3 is TGTGCCAGCAGTTCCTCGGGACTAGCGGGAGTAAGCGCCTACAATGAGCAGTTCTTC.

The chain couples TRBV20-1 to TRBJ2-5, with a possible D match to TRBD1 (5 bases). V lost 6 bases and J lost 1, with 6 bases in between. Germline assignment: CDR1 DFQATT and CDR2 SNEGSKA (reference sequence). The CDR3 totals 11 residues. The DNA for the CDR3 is TGCAGTGCGGACATCCAAGAGACCCAGTACTTC. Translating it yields CSADIQETQYF.

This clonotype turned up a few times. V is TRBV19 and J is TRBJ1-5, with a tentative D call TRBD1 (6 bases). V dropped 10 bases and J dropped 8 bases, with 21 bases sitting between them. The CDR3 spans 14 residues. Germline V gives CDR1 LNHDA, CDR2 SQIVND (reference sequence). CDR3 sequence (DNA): TGTGCCACAGCGAGGGGGGGGTTTTCGGAGCCCCAGCATTTT. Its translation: CATARGGFSEPQHF.

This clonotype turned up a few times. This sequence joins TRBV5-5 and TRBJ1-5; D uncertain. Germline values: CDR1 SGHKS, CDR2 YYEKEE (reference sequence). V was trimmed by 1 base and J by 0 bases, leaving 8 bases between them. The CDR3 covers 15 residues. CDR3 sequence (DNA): TGTGCCAGCAGCTTGTTTCCGGATAGCAATCAGCCCCAGCATTTT. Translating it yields CASSLFPDSNQPQHF.

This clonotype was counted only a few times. CDR3 amino acids: CASSSPDVGRYEQYF. The DNA of the CDR3 is TGTGCCAGCAGTTCCCCCGACGTAGGTCGATACGAGCAGTACTTC. The V and J genes are TRBV28 and TRBJ2-7; the D is unclear. V gave up 4 bases and J gave up 4 bases, with 17 bases separating them. Looked up from germline, CDR1 is MDHEN and CDR2 is SYDVKM. The CDR3 covers 15 residues.

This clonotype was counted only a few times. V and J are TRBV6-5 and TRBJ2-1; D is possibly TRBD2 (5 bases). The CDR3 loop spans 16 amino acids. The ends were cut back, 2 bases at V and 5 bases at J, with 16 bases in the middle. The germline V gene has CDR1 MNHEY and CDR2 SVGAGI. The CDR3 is CASSYVSGTTDNEQFF. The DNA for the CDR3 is TGTGCCAGCAGTTACGTGAGCGGAACTACAGACAATGAGCAGTTCTTC.

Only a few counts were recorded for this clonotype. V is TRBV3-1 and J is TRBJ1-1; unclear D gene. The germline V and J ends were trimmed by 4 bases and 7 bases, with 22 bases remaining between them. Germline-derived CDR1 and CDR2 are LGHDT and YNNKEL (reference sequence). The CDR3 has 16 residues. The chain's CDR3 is CASSRGFTPGLFEAFF. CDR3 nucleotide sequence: TGTGCCAGCAGCCGCGGATTCACCCCCGGACTGTTTGAAGCTTTCTTT.

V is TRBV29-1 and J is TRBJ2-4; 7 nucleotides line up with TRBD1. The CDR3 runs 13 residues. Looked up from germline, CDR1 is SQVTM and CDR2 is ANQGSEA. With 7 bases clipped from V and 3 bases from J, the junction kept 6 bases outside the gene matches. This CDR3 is CSAGQGDKNIQYF. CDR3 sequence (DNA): TGCAGCGCCGGCCAGGGGGACAAAAACATTCAGTACTTC.

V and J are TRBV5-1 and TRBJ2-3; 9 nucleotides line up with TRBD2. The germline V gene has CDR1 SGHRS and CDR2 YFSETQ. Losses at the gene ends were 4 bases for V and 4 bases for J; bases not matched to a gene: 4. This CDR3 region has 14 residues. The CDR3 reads CASSLAGNSDTQYF. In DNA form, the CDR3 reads TGCGCCAGCAGCCTAGCGGGAAACTCAGATACGCAGTATTTT. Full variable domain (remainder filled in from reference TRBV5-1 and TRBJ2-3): KAGVTQTPRYLIKTRGQQVTLSCSPISGHRSVSWYQQTPGQGLQFLFEYFSETQRNKGNFPGRFSGRQFSNSRSEMNVSTLELGDSALYLCASSLAGNSDTQYFGPGTRLTVL.

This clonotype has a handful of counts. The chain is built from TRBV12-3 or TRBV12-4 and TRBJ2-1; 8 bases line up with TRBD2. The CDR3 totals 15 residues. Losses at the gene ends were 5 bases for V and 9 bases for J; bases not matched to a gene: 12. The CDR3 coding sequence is TGTGCCAGCAGTCCGTTGGTGGTAGCGGGAACTGAGCAGTTCTTC. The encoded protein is CASSPLVVAGTEQFF.